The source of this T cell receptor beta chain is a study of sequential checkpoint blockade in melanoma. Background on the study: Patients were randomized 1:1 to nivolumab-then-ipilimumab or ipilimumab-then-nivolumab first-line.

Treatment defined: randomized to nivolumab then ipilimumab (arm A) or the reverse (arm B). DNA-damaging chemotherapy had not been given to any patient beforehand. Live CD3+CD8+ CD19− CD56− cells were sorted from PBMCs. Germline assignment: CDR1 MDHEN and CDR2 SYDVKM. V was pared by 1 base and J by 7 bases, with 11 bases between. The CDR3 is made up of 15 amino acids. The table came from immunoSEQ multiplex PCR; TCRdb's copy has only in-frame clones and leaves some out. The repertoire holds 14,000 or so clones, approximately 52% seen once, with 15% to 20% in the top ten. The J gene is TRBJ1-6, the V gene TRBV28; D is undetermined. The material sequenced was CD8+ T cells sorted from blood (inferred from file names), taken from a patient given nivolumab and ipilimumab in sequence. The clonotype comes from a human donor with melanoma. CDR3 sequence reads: CASSLLLSGNSPLHF. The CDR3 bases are TGTGCCAGCAGTTTATTACTCTCAGGCAATTCACCCCTCCACTTT.